The 21 T cell receptor beta chains reported below all come from one sample, sequenced in a study of cytomegalovirus exposure and HLA in healthy donors. PCR involved 60 Vbeta and 13 Jbeta primers. Measured with immunoSEQ multiplex PCR; TCRdb has only the in-frame clones, and not every one. The sample has some 150,000 clones, roughly 81% seen once. The sample taken for sequencing was PBMCs. All receptors come from a female donor in good health and CMV-seronegative.

This rearrangement joins TRBV5-8 to TRBJ1-5; 7 nucleotides align to TRBD1. Germline CDR1 and CDR2: SGHTS and YDEGEE. Trimming cost V 0 bases and J 7 bases; bases outside gene matches: 4. CDR3 length: 14 amino acids. The CDR3 spells CASSLVDRVQPQHF. CDR3 sequence (DNA): TGTGCCAGCAGCTTGGTTGACAGGGTCCAGCCCCAGCATTTT.

The chain carries TRBV7-6 and TRBJ2-2; D perhaps matches TRBD1 (7 bases). Trimming removed 1 base from V and 4 bases from J, with 13 bases in between. This CDR3 spans 16 amino acids. The V gene's germline CDR1 is SGHVS and CDR2 FNYEAQ. The CDR3 DNA is TGTGCCAGCAGCTTAGGGCAGGGGGGACTCACCGGGGAGCTGTTTTTT. Amino acid sequence: CASSLGQGGLTGELFF.

The chain combines TRBV5-1 with TRBJ1-2, with 8 bases matching TRBD1. Germline values: CDR1 SGHRS, CDR2 YFSETQ. This CDR3 is 15 amino acids long. V was pared by 0 bases and J by 6 bases, with 7 bases of the junction left unmatched. The DNA of the CDR3 is TGCGCCAGCAGCTTGGGTTCTCAGGGGGCGGATGGCTACACCTTC. Protein product: CASSLGSQGADGYTF.

The chain links TRBV30 to TRBJ2-7; TRBD2 is a possible D gene (5 bases). The length of the CDR3 is 12 residues. Per germline, CDR1 GTSNPN and CDR2 SVGIG (reference sequence). Trimming left V 4 bases short and J 1 base short, with 8 bases between. CDR3 DNA sequence: TGTGCCTGGACCCGGGGATCCTACGAGCAGTACTTC. Translation gives CAWTRGSYEQYF.

The chain recombines TRBV19 with TRBJ2-5; 9 positions match TRBD2. The CDR3 consists of 14 residues. The J segment lost 4 bases and the V segment lost 6 bases, leaving 6 bases of the junction unmatched. From germline, CDR1 is LNHDA and CDR2 SQIVND (reference sequence). The CDR3 reads CASRPGLAGETQYF. The CDR3 bases are TGTGCCAGTAGACCGGGACTAGCAGGAGAGACCCAGTACTTC. Together with reference TRBV19 and TRBJ2-5, the CDR3 gives the full variable domain: DGGITQSPKYLFRKEGQNVTLSCEQNLNHDAMYWYRQDPGQGLRLIYYSQIVNDFQKGDIAEGYSVSREKKESFPLTVTSAQKNPTAFYLCASRPGLAGETQYFGPGTRLLVL.

The chain is built from TRBV28 and TRBJ2-4; 9 bases map to TRBD2. The ends lost 5 bases at V and 0 bases at J; junction bases unmatched: 2. The CDR3 length is 15 residues. The germline V gene has CDR1 MDHEN and CDR2 SYDVKM. CDR3: CASSRTSAAKNIQYF. Here the CDR3 DNA reads TGTGCCAGCAGTCGGACTAGCGCAGCCAAAAACATTCAGTACTTC.

The V gene is TRBV2, the J gene TRBJ1-5, with a weak D call TRBD1 (6 bases). Germline loops: CDR1 SNHLY, CDR2 FYNNEI. This CDR3 has 15 amino acids. V lost 8 bases and J 0 bases, leaving 14 bases between the germline ends. The CDR3 region is CASHGTGYSNQPQHF. CDR3 nucleotides: TGTGCCAGCCACGGAACAGGGTATAGCAATCAGCCCCAGCATTTT.

This chain links TRBV19 with TRBJ1-2; 12 nucleotides line up with TRBD1. V was pared by 3 bases and J by 3 bases, with 17 bases of the junction left unmatched. The CDR3 runs to 20 residues. CDR1 is LNHDA and CDR2 is SQIVND in the germline V gene (reference sequence). CDR3 in DNA: TGTGCCAGTAGTATGGGGTTGTTTGGGGACAGGGGGCGCCTGGACTATGGCTACACCTTC. This sequence encodes CASSMGLFGDRGRLDYGYTF.

The V gene is TRBV19, the J gene TRBJ1-6; the D is unclear. The V gene's germline CDR1 is LNHDA and CDR2 SQIVND (reference sequence). There are 12 residues in the CDR3. CDR3 sequence (DNA): TGTACTAAAGGAGGGTACGATTCACCCCTCCACTTT. Its protein is CTKGGYDSPLHF.

The J gene is TRBJ1-1, the V gene TRBV29-1; a weak D match, TRBD1 (5 bases). The CDR3 loop spans 13 amino acids. In germline, CDR1 is SQVTM, CDR2 ANQGSEA. V lost 1 base and J lost 1, with 7 bases in between. The CDR3 here is CSVEGGTNTEAFF. The CDR3, as DNA: TGCAGCGTTGAAGGGGGCACGAACACTGAAGCTTTCTTT.

The V gene is TRBV21-1, the J gene TRBJ1-4; the D call in the table, TRBD1, was not verified against the DNA. TRBV21-1 is reported as a pseudogene. The CDR3 extends over 15 amino acids. The CDR3 DNA sequence: TGTGCCAGCAGCAACGGGACAGGGATTAATGAAAAACTGTTTTTT. It translates to CASSNGTGINEKLFF.

The chain has TRBV7-2 and TRBJ2-1, with 9 positions matching TRBD2. V lost 5 bases to trimming and J lost 5 bases; unmatched junction nucleotides: 7. The CDR3 is 15 amino acids. CDR1 is SGHTA, CDR2 FQGNSA, per germline. Here the CDR3 DNA reads TGTGCCAGCAGCCTCCTAGCGGGGCTTAACAATGAGCAGTTCTTC. Protein: CASSLLAGLNNEQFF.

This rearrangement joins TRBV7-9 to TRBJ1-2; TRBD1 might be the D (5 bases). The CDR3 is 11 residues long. The V gene lost 2 bases and the J gene lost 7 bases, with 5 bases spanning the gap. Germline V lookup: CDR1 SEHNR, CDR2 FQNEAQ (reference sequence). The CDR3 reads CASSLQGGYTF. CDR3 nucleotide sequence: TGTGCCAGCAGCTTACAGGGTGGCTACACCTTC.

A single count supports this clone. V gene TRBV6-1 combines with J gene TRBJ2-5; 12 bases fit TRBD2. V was clipped by 4 bases and J by 0 bases; unmatched bases: 6. Germline loops: CDR1 MNHNS, CDR2 SASEGT. This CDR3 has 17 amino acids. CDR3 region: CASSARTSGTYQETQYF. As DNA, the CDR3 is TGTGCCAGCAGTGCCCGGACTAGCGGGACGTACCAAGAGACCCAGTACTTC.

CDR3 protein: CASSSGQEHRSEQFF. CDR3 DNA: TGTGCCAGCAGCTCCGGACAGGAGCATCGAAGTGAGCAGTTCTTC. The chain recombines TRBV7-9 with TRBJ2-1; TRBD1 matches at 7 bases. V shed 4 bases, J shed 9 bases, and the junction held 12 bases outside the gene matches. The germline gives CDR1 SEHNR, CDR2 FQNEAQ (reference sequence). CDR3 length equals 15 residues.

This clone was counted a few times. The V and J genes are TRBV9 and TRBJ1-1; no reliable D call. This CDR3 has 13 amino acids. The germline V and J ends were trimmed by 3 bases and 1 base, with 7 bases remaining between them. Germline V gives CDR1 SGDLS, CDR2 YYNGEE. CDR3 in amino acids: CASSAYKNTEAFF. In nucleotides, the CDR3 is TGTGCCAGCAGCGCGTACAAGAACACTGAAGCTTTCTTT.

A few counts support this clone. The V gene is TRBV6-1, the J gene TRBJ1-4; 9 bases are shared with TRBD1. CDR3 length equals 16 residues. Germline CDR1 MNHNS, CDR2 SASEGT. V was clipped by 0 bases and J by 4 bases; unmatched bases: 3. The CDR3 coding sequence is TGTGCCAGCAGTGAAGCTCCGGGACAGGGTAATGAAAAACTGTTTTTT. It is translated as CASSEAPGQGNEKLFF.

V and J are TRBV7-2 and TRBJ1-1, with D uncertain. This CDR3 has 14 residues. V was pared by 4 bases and J by 2 bases, with 11 bases between. Germline CDR1 reads SGHTA; CDR2 reads FQGNSA. In nucleotides, the CDR3 is TGTGCCAGCAGCTCGTATCAGGAAAACACTGAAGCTTTCTTT. It encodes CASSSYQENTEAFF.

The chain joins TRBV9 to TRBJ2-5; 13 nucleotides match TRBD2. Trimming cost V 3 bases and J 6 bases; bases outside gene matches: 14. The length of the CDR3 is 18 residues. Germline CDR1 and CDR2: SGDLS and YYNGEE. CDR3 sequence (DNA): TGTGCCAGCAGCGCGAAAACCGGGACTAGCGGGGTGTCGAAGACCCAGTACTTC. Its translation: CASSAKTGTSGVSKTQYF.

Here the CDR3 reads CASSALNHRARDEQYF. As DNA, the CDR3 is TGTGCCAGCAGCGCTCTGAATCACAGGGCCCGGGACGAGCAGTACTTC. The chain uses TRBV6-4 and TRBJ2-7, with D tentatively TRBD1 (6 bases). Germline V gene lookup returns CDR1 MRHNA and CDR2 SNTAGT. The length of the CDR3 is 16 residues. V lost 6 bases to trimming and J lost 5 bases, with 23 bases between them.

This chain joins TRBV28 and TRBJ2-2; 7 nucleotides agree with TRBD1. J was trimmed by 5 bases and V by 6 bases; bases with no gene match: 6. This CDR3 has 14 residues. Germline assignment: CDR1 MDHEN and CDR2 SYDVKM. CDR3 in amino acids: CASRRQGFTGELFF. In DNA, the CDR3 is TGTGCCAGCAGGAGACAGGGTTTTACCGGGGAGCTGTTTTTT.